The sequence of this TCR beta chain was determined in a study of blood T cell repertoires in COVID-19. Background on the study: Samples taken during acute and convalescent COVID-19 were collected in the United States, Italy and Spain. T cells, B-cell-depleted T cells, or PBMCs provided the cDNA or gDNA that served as material.

In the original workflow: Nucleated cell counts were estimated from reference gene primer amplification. Sequenced by immunoSEQ multiplex PCR; TCRdb stores in-frame clones only, minus some. The V and J calls and the clone size are those of that table, but D and trimming were determined from the DNA. The sample records approximately 61,000 clones, approximately 80% being singletons. The CDR3 sequence is 12 residues long. V lost 6 bases and J lost 3, with 8 bases in between. Germline V gene data show CDR1 as LNHDA and CDR2 as SQIVND (reference sequence). Sequenced material: peripheral blood. V gene TRBV19 combines with J gene TRBJ1-2; D uncertain. The source of this sequence is a man between 70 and 80 years old with acute or convalescent COVID-19. The chain's CDR3 is CASSPADYGYTF. CDR3 coding DNA: TGTGCCAGTAGCCCCGCAGACTATGGCTACACCTTC.